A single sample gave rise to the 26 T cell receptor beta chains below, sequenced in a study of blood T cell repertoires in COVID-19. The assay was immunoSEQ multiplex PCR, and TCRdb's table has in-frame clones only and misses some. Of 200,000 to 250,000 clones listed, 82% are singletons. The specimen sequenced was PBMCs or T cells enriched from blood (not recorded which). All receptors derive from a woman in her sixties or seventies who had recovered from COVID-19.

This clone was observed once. Here the CDR3 DNA reads TGTGCCTGGAGTCGCGGACTGAATTCCTACGAGCAGTACTTC. Translation gives CAWSRGLNSYEQYF. The chain combines TRBV30 with TRBJ2-7; D perhaps matches TRBD2 (5 bases). This CDR3 contains 14 residues. V dropped 2 bases and J dropped 1 base, with 12 bases sitting between them. Germline CDR1 and CDR2: GTSNPN and SVGIG (reference sequence).

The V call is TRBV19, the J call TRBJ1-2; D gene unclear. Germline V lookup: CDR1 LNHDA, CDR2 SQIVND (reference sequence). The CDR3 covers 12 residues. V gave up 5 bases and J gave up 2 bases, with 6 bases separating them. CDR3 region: CASSLANYGYTF. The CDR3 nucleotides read TGTGCCAGTAGTTTAGCAAACTATGGCTACACCTTC.

The CDR3 protein is CASSFNPGGMAEAFF. The CDR3 DNA reads as TGCGCCAGCAGCTTTAATCCAGGGGGAATGGCTGAAGCTTTCTTT. This chain links TRBV5-1 with TRBJ1-1, with 7 bases that match TRBD1. The CDR3 sequence is 15 residues long. Germline lookup yields CDR1 SGHRS and CDR2 YFSETQ. J gave up 6 bases and V 2 bases, and 10 bases lay outside the gene matches.

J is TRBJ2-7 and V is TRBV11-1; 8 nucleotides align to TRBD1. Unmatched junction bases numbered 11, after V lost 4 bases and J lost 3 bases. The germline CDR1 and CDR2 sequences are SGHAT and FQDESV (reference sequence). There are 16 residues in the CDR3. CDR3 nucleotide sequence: TGTGCCAGCAGCTCAAACACTCAGGGGGCAGGCTACGAGCAGTACTTC. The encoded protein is CASSSNTQGAGYEQYF.

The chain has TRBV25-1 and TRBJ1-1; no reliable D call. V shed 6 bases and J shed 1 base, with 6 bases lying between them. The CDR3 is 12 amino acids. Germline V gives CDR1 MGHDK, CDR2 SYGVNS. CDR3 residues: CASRPGNTEAFF. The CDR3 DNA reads TGTGCCAGCAGGCCGGGGAACACTGAAGCTTTCTTT.

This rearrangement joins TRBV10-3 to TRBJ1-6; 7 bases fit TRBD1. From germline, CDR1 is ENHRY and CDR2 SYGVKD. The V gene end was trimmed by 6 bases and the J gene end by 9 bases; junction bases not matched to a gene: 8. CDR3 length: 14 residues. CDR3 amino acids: CAIRGTEGSSPLHF. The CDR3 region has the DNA TGTGCCATCAGGGGGACAGAAGGAAGTTCACCCCTCCACTTT.

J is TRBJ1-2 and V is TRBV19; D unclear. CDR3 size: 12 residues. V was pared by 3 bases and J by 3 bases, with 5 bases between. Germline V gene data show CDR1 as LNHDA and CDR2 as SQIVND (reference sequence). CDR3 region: CASSMADYGYTF. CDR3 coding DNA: TGTGCCAGTAGTATGGCGGACTATGGCTACACCTTC.

CDR3 DNA sequence: TGTGCCAGCAGCTTAGTTCAGGGTGGTATTTCACCCCTCCACTTT. This translates into CASSLVQGGISPLHF. The chain links TRBV7-9 to TRBJ1-6, with D perhaps TRBD1 (5 bases). The V end lost 1 base, the J end lost 9 bases, and 13 bases lay between the germline ends. This CDR3 contains 15 residues. Per germline, CDR1 SEHNR and CDR2 FQNEAQ (reference sequence).

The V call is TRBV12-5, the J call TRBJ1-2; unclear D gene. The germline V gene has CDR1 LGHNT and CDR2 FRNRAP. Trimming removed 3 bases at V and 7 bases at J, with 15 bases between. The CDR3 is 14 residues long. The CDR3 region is CASGFTPGVGGYTF. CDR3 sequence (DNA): TGTGCTAGTGGTTTCACCCCCGGGGTGGGTGGCTACACCTTC.

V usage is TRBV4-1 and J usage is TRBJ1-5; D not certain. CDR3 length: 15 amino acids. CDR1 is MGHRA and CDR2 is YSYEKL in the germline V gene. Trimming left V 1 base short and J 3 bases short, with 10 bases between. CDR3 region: CASSQGWRDNQPQHF. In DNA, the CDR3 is TGCGCCAGCAGCCAAGGGTGGAGGGACAATCAGCCCCAGCATTTT.

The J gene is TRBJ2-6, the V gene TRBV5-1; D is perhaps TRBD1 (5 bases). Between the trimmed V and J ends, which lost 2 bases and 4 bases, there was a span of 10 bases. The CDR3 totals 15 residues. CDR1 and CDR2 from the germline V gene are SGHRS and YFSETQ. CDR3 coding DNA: TGCGCCAGCAGCTTAGGGGCATCCGGGGCCAACGTCCTGACTTTC. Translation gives CASSLGASGANVLTF. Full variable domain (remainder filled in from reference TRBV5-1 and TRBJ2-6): KAGVTQTPRYLIKTRGQQVTLSCSPISGHRSVSWYQQTPGQGLQFLFEYFSETQRNKGNFPGRFSGRQFSNSRSEMNVSTLELGDSALYLCASSLGASGANVLTFGAGSRLTVL.

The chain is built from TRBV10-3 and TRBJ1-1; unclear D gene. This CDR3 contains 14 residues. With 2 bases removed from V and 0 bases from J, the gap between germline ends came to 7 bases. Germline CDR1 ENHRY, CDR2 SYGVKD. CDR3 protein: CAISEPRLNTEAFF. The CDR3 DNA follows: TGTGCCATCAGTGAGCCGAGGTTGAACACTGAAGCTTTCTTT.

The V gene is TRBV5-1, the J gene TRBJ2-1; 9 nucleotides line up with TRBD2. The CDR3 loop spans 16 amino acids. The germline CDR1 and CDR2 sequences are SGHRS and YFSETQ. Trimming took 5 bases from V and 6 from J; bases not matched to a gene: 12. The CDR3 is CASSGGISGRTNEQFF. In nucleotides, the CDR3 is TGCGCCAGCAGTGGGGGGATCAGCGGGAGGACCAATGAGCAGTTCTTC. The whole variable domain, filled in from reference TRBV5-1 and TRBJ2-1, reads KAGVTQTPRYLIKTRGQQVTLSCSPISGHRSVSWYQQTPGQGLQFLFEYFSETQRNKGNFPGRFSGRQFSNSRSEMNVSTLELGDSALYLCASSGGISGRTNEQFFGPGTRLTVL.

Written as DNA, the CDR3 is TGTGCCAGCAGTTCGGGACTTCCTAACTATGGCTACACCTTC. It codes for CASSSGLPNYGYTF. This chain links TRBV6-6 with TRBJ1-2, with D possibly being TRBD1 (5 bases). The CDR3 totals 14 residues. In germline, CDR1 is MNHNY, CDR2 SVGAGI (reference sequence). Deletions cut 4 bases from V and 0 bases from J, with 9 bases between.

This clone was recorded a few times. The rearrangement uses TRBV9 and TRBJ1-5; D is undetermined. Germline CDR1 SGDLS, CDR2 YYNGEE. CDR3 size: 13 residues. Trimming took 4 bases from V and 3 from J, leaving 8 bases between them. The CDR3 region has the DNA TGTGCCAGCAGCCCTTCCTACAATCAGCCCCAGCATTTT. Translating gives CASSPSYNQPQHF.

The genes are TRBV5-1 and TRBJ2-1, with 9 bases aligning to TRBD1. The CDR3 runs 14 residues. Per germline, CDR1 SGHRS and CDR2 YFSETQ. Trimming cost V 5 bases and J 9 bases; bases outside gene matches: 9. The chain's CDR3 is CASSRQGDLGEQFF. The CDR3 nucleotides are TGCGCCAGCAGTAGACAGGGGGATCTGGGTGAGCAGTTCTTC.

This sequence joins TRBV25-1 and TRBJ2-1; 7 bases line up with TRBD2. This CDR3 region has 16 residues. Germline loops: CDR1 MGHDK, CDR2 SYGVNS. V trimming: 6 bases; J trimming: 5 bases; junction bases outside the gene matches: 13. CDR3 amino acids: CASSPLGGDSHNEQFF. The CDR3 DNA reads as TGTGCCAGCAGCCCGTTGGGGGGGGATAGCCACAATGAGCAGTTCTTC.

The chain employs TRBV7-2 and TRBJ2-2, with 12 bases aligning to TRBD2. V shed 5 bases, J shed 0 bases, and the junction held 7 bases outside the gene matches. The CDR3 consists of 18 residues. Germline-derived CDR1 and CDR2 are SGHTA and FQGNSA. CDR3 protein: CASSTGLAGRANTGELFF. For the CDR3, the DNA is TGTGCCAGCAGCACGGGACTAGCGGGCCGGGCGAACACCGGGGAGCTGTTTTTT.

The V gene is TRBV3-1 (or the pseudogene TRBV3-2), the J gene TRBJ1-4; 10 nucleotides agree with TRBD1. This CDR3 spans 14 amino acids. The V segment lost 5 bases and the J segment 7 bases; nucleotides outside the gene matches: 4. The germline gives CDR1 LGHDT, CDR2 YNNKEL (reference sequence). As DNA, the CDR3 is TGTGCCAGCAGCGTGGGACAGGGGAGTGAAAAACTGTTTTTT. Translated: CASSVGQGSEKLFF.

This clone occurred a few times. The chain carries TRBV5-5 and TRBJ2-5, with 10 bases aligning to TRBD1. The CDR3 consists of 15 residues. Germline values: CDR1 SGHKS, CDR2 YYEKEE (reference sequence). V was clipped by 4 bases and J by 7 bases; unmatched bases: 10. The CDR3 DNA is TGTGCCAGCAGCCCTCTGGGGGACAGGGGAAGGACCCAGTACTTC. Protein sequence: CASSPLGDRGRTQYF.

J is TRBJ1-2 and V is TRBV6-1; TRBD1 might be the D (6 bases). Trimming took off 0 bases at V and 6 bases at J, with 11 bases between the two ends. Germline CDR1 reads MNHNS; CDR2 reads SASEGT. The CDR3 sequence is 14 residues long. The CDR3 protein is CASSEARGADGYTF. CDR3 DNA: TGTGCCAGCAGTGAAGCGCGGGGGGCGGATGGCTACACCTTC.

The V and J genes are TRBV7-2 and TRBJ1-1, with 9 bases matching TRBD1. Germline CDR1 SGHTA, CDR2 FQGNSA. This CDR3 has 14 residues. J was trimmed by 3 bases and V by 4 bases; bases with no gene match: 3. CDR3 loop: CASSSRDRDTEAFF. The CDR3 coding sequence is TGTGCCAGCAGCTCCCGGGACAGGGACACTGAAGCTTTCTTT.

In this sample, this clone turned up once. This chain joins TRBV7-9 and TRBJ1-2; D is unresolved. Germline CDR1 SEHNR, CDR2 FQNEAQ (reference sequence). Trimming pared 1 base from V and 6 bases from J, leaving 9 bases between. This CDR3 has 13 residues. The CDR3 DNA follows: TGTGCCAGCAGCTTAGTATCGAGGGATGGCTACACCTTC. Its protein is CASSLVSRDGYTF.

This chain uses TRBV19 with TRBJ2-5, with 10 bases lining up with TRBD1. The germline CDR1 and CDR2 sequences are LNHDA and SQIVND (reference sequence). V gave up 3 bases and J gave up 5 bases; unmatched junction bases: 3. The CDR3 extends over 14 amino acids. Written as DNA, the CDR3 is TGTGCCAGTAGTATTCAGGACAGGGGGGAGACCCAGTACTTC. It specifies CASSIQDRGETQYF.

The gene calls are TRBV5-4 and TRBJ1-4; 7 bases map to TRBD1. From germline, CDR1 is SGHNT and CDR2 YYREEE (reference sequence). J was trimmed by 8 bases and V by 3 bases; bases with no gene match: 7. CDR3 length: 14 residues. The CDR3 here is CASSSDRIIEKLFF. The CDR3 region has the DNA TGTGCCAGCAGCTCGGACAGGATTATAGAAAAACTGTTTTTT.

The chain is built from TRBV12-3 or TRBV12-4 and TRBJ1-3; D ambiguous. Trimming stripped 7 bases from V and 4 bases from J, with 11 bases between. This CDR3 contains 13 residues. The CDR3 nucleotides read TGTGCCAGCAATCCGTTGTCCGGAAACACCATATATTTT. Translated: CASNPLSGNTIYF.